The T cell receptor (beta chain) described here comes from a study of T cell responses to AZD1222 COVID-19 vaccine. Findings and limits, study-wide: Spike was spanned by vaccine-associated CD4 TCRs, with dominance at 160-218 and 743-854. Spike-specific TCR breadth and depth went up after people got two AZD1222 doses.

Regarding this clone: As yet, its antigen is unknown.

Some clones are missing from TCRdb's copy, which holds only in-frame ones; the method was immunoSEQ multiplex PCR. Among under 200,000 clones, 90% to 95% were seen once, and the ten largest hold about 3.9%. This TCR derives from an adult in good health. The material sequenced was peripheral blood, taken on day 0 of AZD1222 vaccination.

The CDR3 reads CAGKETQYF. The CDR3 nucleotides are TGTGCCGGCAAAGAGACCCAGTACTTC. The V and J genes are TRBV27 and TRBJ2-5; unclear D gene. V lost 11 bases, J lost 3 bases, and 4 bases lay in between. CDR1 is MNHEY and CDR2 is SMNVEV in the germline V gene (reference sequence). CDR3 length equals 9 residues.